Sequencing of this TCR beta chain was carried out in a study of neurological immune-mediated disorders. General study points: The greatest TCR clonal expansion appeared in HTLV-1-associated myelopathy and the smallest, falling below healthy controls, in multiple sclerosis.

PBMCs numbering 2 million and stored at -80 C yielded the unsorted libraries. As to this clonotype: The antigen is undetermined.

The length of the CDR3 is 16 residues. Looked up from germline, CDR1 is SEHNR and CDR2 is FQNEAQ (reference sequence). V was shortened by 5 bases and J by 6 bases, with 23 bases between the two germline ends. The cDNA was synthesized by 5'RACE incorporating 10-nucleotide random UMIs. A single run covered 15-18 subjects with over 180 million TCR-beta sequences. TCRdb reprocessed the 5' RACE reads with MiXCR, giving one entry per CDR3 protein. The sample records fewer than 85,000 distinct CDR3 sequences, under 20% being singletons. This clonotype originated in a middle-aged woman in good health. The chain couples TRBV7-9 to TRBJ2-7; D is possibly TRBD1 (5 bases). The specimen was PBMCs. CDR3: CASSPSTTGPLFEQYF. CDR3 nucleotides: TGTGCCAGCAGCCCCAGTACTACAGGACCGCTCTTCGAGCAGTACTTC. Full variable domain (missing parts from reference TRBV7-9 and TRBJ2-7): DTGVSQNPRHKITKRGQNVTFRCDPISEHNRLYWYRQTLGQGPEFLTYFQNEAQLEKSRLLSDRFSAERPKGSFSTLEIQRTEQGDSAMYLCASSPSTTGPLFEQYFGPGTRLTVT.